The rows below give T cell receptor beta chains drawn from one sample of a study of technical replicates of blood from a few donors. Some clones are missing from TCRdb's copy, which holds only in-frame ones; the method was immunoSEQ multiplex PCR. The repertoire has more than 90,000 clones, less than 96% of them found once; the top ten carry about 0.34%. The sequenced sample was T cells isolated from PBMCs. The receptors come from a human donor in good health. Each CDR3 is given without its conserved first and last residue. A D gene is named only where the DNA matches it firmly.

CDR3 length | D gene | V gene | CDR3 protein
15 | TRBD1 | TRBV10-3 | AISESRDRVFGNTIY
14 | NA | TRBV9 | ASSLRQAVRTDTQY
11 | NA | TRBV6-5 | ASSQQGQTEAF
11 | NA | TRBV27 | ASSYRAYQPQH
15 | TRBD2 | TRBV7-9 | ASSSWTSGIQEDTQY
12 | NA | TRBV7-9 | ASSPDLDFHEQY
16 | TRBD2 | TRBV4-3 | ASSQDPLAGAYTDTQY
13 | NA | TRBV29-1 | SVIFAGTSYNEQF
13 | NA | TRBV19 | ASRGTAANTGELF
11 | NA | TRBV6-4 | ASSDSTNTEAF
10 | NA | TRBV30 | AWSEWSYEQY
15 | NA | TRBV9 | ASSVDPWDFSGNTIY
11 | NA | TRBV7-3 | AQLPRRRGEAF
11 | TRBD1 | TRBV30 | AFNRDSGNTIY
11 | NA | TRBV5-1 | ASSPVGGYEQY
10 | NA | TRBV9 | ASNLATNEQF
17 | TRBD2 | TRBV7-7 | ASSPGLAGGSSGANVLT
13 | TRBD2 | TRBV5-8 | ASSFVGGPLNEQF
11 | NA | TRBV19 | ASSIAENTEAF
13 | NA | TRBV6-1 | ASSGRDSGQETQY
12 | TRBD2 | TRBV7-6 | ASSLWTSGGEQY
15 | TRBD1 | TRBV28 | ASSLSLEAGGGNTIY
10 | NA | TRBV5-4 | ASLDSNNEQF
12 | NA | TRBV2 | ASSGGIGQETQY
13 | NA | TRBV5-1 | ASSLARGASYEQY
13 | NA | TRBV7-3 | ASSLQASSTDTQY
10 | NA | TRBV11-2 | ASSSGTYEQY
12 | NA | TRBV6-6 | ASSYGGAGEKLF
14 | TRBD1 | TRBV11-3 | ASSARYRGGDYGYT
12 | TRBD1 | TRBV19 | ASSVQGSNQPQH
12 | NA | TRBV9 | ASSFLADSYEQY